These T cell receptor beta chains were read from a single sample in a study of identical twins. MiXCR, run by TCRdb on the 5' RACE reads, gives a single entry per CDR3 protein. The sample records around 1.7 million distinct CDR3 sequences, under 35% being singletons. Sequencing was done on a sample of cord blood. The receptors come from a newborn girl in good health. CDR3s include the opening cysteine and the closing phenylalanine or tryptophan. The D gene is left open where the match is weak.

>TRBV4-1|TRBJ2-3|TRBD2
CASSQGWTSGTDTQYF
>TRBV27|TRBJ1-2|.
CASSFTQGFNYGYTF
>TRBV6-4|TRBJ2-1|.
CASSAGRFGRPHNEQFF
>TRBV20-1|TRBJ2-1|TRBD1
CSAPTGKGAYNEQFF
>TRBV28|TRBJ2-1|.
CASSFKVGIAYNEQFF
>TRBV7-8|TRBJ1-1|.
CASSLVGGADEAFF
>TRBV14|TRBJ1-1|.
CASSQEIRTDEAFF
>TRBV6-6|TRBJ2-7|TRBD2
CASSYATSELYEQYF
>TRBV20-1|TRBJ1-5|.
CSTQRWGGSNQPQHF
>TRBV20-1|TRBJ2-1|TRBD2
CSPPAGLPYNEQFF
>TRBV6-1|TRBJ2-7|.
CASSEFLREKTQYF
>TRBV6-1|TRBJ1-1|.
CASRGRDVFKPNLDTEAFF
>TRBV21-1|TRBJ1-4|.
CASSKGAGGATSEKLFF
>TRBV6-6|TRBJ1-6|.
CASGGSPLHF
>TRBV6-1|TRBJ1-5|TRBD1
CATTGGTYSNQPQHF
>TRBV5-1|TRBJ2-1|TRBD2
CASSLTSGSAAVEQFF
>TRBV20-1|TRBJ2-1|TRBD2
CSGLAHSYNEQFF
>TRBV20-1|TRBJ2-1|TRBD2
CSARTQREGNEQFF
>TRBV25-1|TRBJ2-2|TRBD1
CASSAGQGTGELFF
>TRBV10-3|TRBJ2-7|.
CAISEVGSGSYEQYF